Listed below are T cell receptor beta chains from one sample, sequenced in a study of blood T cells in healthy people across ages. TCRdb itself ran the 5' RACE reads through MiXCR, one entry per CDR3 protein. The sample yields about 970,000 distinct CDR3 sequences, roughly 47% seen once. Sequenced: blood. These TCRs come from a woman aged 55-70 years in good health. CDR3s include the opening cysteine and the closing phenylalanine or tryptophan. Fields, in order: CDR3 length, V gene, clone size, D gene, J gene, CDR3 DNA, CDR3 protein. The D gene is left open where the match is weak. Clone sizes are given selectively: once, few, many, or a class where the clone is expanded.

>13|TRBV20-1|-|-|TRBJ2-1
TGCAGTGCTACAAGGGGCGCCAGGGATGAGCAGTTCTTC
CSATRGARDEQFF
>14|TRBV2|-|-|TRBJ2-5
TGTGCCAGCAGTATCCGGGCTAGTTCGGAGACCCAGTACTTC
CASSIRASSETQYF
>15|TRBV10-3|few|TRBD1|TRBJ2-1
TGTGCCATCAGTGAGGCCGGACAGGGGGCCCGTGAGCAGTTCTTC
CAISEAGQGAREQFF
>18|TRBV20-1|-|-|TRBJ2-5
TGCAGTGCTAGGGGAGCCCTAGGTCCGACAGGGAGCGGGGAGACCCAGTACTTC
CSARGALGPTGSGETQYF
>14|TRBV6-2/TRBV6-3|-|TRBD1|TRBJ2-1
TGTGCCAGCAGTGACAACAGGGGAAACAATGAGCAGTTCTTC
CASSDNRGNNEQFF
>15|TRBV3-1|few|-|TRBJ2-7
TGTGCCAGCAGCCTCGAGGGACGGACATCCTACGAGCAGTACTTC
CASSLEGRTSYEQYF
>16|TRBV7-2|-|TRBD1|TRBJ2-7
TGTGCCAGCAGCCGTTTCGACAGGGGGAGCTCCTACGAGCAGTACTTC
CASSRFDRGSSYEQYF
>17|TRBV4-1|few|TRBD1|TRBJ2-6
TGCGCCAGCAGCCTCAGACAGGGGGCCTCTGGGGCCAACGTCCTGACTTTC
CASSLRQGASGANVLTF
>18|TRBV21-1|-|-|TRBJ2-1
TGTGCCAGCAGCAAAAGCCCCTCCCCCTCCGAACAGGGGGACGAGCAGTTCTTC
CASSKSPSPSEQGDEQFF
>15|TRBV28|few|TRBD2|TRBJ2-5
TGTGCCAGCACCTTAGCGGGAGCTAGCCAAGAGACCCAGTACTTC
CASTLAGASQETQYF
>15|TRBV18|-|TRBD1|TRBJ2-4
TGTGCCAGCTCACCACCGAACAGGGGGCTCAACATTCAGTACTTC
CASSPPNRGLNIQYF
>15|TRBV12-3/TRBV12-4|-|-|TRBJ1-5
TGTGCCAGCAGTTTCGTCCAGGAGTTATATCAGCCCCAGCATTTT
CASSFVQELYQPQHF
>13|TRBV20-1|-|-|TRBJ1-5
TGCAGTGCAACCGCAAATAGCAATCAGCCCCAGCATTTT
CSATANSNQPQHF
>13|TRBV29-1|-|-|TRBJ1-1
TGCAGCGTTCTACCACTGTTGGACACTGAGGCTTTCTTT
CSVLPLLDTEAFF
>15|TRBV7-2|-|-|TRBJ2-5
TGTGCCAGCAGCTTTTCTAGCGCCCAAAGGGGCAAGCAGTACTTC
CASSFSSAQRGKQYF
>13|TRBV11-3|once|-|TRBJ2-5
TGTGCCAGCAGCCGCGATCCGGACAATGAGCAGTACTTC
CASSRDPDNEQYF
>15|TRBV20-1|-|-|TRBJ2-1
TGCAGTGCTAGAGATCCCAGCGGGTCCTACAATGAGCTGTTCTTC
CSARDPSGSYNELFF
>13|TRBV2|-|-|TRBJ2-7
TGTGCCATCTCAGCGGGCCCCTCCTACGAGCAGTACTTC
CAISAGPSYEQYF
>15|TRBV6-5|-|TRBD1|TRBJ2-2
TGTGCCAGCAGGGAAAGACAGGGTTACACCGGGGAGCTGTTTTTT
CASRERQGYTGELFF
>14|TRBV18|-|-|TRBJ2-7
TGTGCCAGCTCACCCAGGGGCACCCCCTACGAGCAGTACTTC
CASSPRGTPYEQYF
>14|TRBV2|-|-|TRBJ2-1
TGTGCCAGCAGGGGGCTCGGCTCCTACAATGAGCAGTTCTTC
CASRGLGSYNEQFF
>19|TRBV7-2|few|TRBD2|TRBJ2-1
TGTGCCAGCAGCTCCCTGTGGGGGGAGCAGCGGGAGGGATACAATGAGCAGTTCTTC
CASSSLWGEQREGYNEQFF
>10|TRBV20-1|-|-|TRBJ2-3
TGCAGTGTAGCGCGGGATACGCAGTATTTT
CSVARDTQYF
>14|TRBV20-1|-|TRBD1|TRBJ2-7
TGCAGTGCTAGCGGGACAGGGAGCTCCTACGAGCAGTACTTC
CSASGTGSSYEQYF
>19|TRBV7-3|-|-|TRBJ2-3
TGTGCCAGCGGCCTAGGCGGTATTCGGGGGCCCGGGGGCACAGATACGCAGTATTTT
CASGLGGIRGPGGTDTQYF
>14|TRBV12-3/TRBV12-4|-|-|TRBJ2-5
TGTGCCAGCAGTCGTATACAAGGCTGGGAGACCCAGTACTTC
CASSRIQGWETQYF
>16|TRBV28|-|TRBD1|TRBJ2-5
TGTGCCAGCAGTTTATCGGGACAGGGGACGTTAGAGACCCAGTACTTC
CASSLSGQGTLETQYF
>15|TRBV11-2|-|TRBD2|TRBJ2-3
TGTGCCAGTGCAAGGGGCGGGAGGGGCACAGATACGCAGTATTTT
CASARGGRGTDTQYF
>12|TRBV7-9|-|-|TRBJ2-5
TGTGCCAGCAGCTTAACTATGGAGACCCAGTACTTC
CASSLTMETQYF
>14|TRBV5-1|few|-|TRBJ2-5
TGCGCCAGCAGCTTGGTAGGGGAGCGAGAGACCCAGTACTTC
CASSLVGERETQYF
>12|TRBV4-1|many|-|TRBJ1-2
TGCGCCAGCAGCCAAGACTGGGGAGAACACACCTTC
CASSQDWGEHTF
>13|TRBV7-3|once|-|TRBJ1-1
TGTGCCAGCAGCTTAGCACAGCTCACCGAAGCTTTCTTT
CASSLAQLTEAFF
>13|TRBV5-1|-|TRBD1|TRBJ2-7
TGCGCCAGCAGCGGGGACAGCCCCTACGAGCAGTACTTC
CASSGDSPYEQYF
>16|TRBV20-1|-|-|TRBJ1-5
TGCAGTGCTCGAGGACGGATAAACTATAGCAATCAGCCCCAGCATTTT
CSARGRINYSNQPQHF
>17|TRBV7-2|-|TRBD1|TRBJ1-1
TGTGCCAGCAGCTTAGACACGAGACAGGGGCGGAACACTGAAGCTTTCTTT
CASSLDTRQGRNTEAFF
>14|TRBV18|-|-|TRBJ1-5
TGTGCCAGCTCTCCCTGGGGAAGCAATCAGCCCCAGCATTTT
CASSPWGSNQPQHF
>14|TRBV7-9|-|TRBD2|TRBJ2-1
TGTGCCAGCAGCGTAACTAGCGGGAGTAATGAGCAGTTCTTC
CASSVTSGSNEQFF